The present entry profiles one T cell receptor beta chain with its context. Germline V CDR1 and CDR2: MNHNY, SVGAGI (reference sequence). This CDR3 contains 16 residues. Trimming shortened V by 8 bases and J by 5 bases, and 24 bases separated the two germline ends. Total RNA, at least 6 micrograms per sample, came from PBMCs. The data are from a study of blood T cells in healthy people across ages. The second PCR ran roughly 7 to 11 cycles with a sample-barcoded 5' primer and J-beta primers. One entry per CDR3 protein, called by TCRdb with MiXCR from the 5' RACE reads. The table lists just over 800,000 distinct CDR3 sequences, approximately 59% of them singletons.

This TCR was sampled from a man under 40 in good health. The sequencing sample was made of blood. The genes are TRBV6-6 and TRBJ1-2; a possible D gene is TRBD1 (5 bases). The CDR3 nucleotides are TGTGCCAGCGGAAGTGGGGGTCCCCAAACCCTATATGGCTACACCTTC. Its translation: CASGSGGPQTLYGYTF.